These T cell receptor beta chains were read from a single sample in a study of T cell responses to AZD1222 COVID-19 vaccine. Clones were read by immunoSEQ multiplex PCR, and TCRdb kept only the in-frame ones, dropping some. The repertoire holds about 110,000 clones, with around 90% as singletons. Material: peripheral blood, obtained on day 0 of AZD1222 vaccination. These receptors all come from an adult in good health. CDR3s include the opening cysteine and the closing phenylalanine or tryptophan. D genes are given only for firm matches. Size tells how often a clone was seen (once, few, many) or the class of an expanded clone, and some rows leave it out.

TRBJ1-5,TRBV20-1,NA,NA,CSASGGRNQPQHF,TGCAGTGCTAGTGGGGGCCGCAATCAGCCCCAGCATTTT
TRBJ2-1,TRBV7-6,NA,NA,CASSISEGAHNEQFF,TGTGCCAGCAGCATCTCGGAGGGGGCGCACAATGAGCAGTTCTTC
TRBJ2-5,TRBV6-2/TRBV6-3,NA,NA,CASSWPPTQYF,TGTGCCAGCAGCTGGCCTCCGACCCAGTACTTC
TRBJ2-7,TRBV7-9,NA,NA,CASSLSVVNEQYF,TGTGCCAGCAGCTTAAGTGTGGTCAACGAGCAGTACTTC
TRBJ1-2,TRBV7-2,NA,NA,CASSLAGIGGYTF,TGTGCCAGCAGCTTAGCCGGTATTGGGGGCTACACCTTC
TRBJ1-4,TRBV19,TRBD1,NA,CASSTDRAFNEKLFF,TGTGCCAGTAGTACCGACAGGGCATTTAATGAAAAACTGTTTTTT
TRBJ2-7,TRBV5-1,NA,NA,CASSRMRDYEQYF,TGCGCCAGCAGCCGGATGAGGGACTACGAGCAGTACTTC
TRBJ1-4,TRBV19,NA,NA,CASSLREHSNEKLFF,TGTGCCAGTAGTCTCAGGGAACACTCTAATGAAAAACTGTTTTTT
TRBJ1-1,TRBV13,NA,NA,CASSRINTEAFF,TGTGCCAGCAGCAGAATAAACACTGAAGCTTTCTTT
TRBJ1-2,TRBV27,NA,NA,CASSLIPPENYGYTF,TGTGCCAGCAGTTTAATTCCGCCCGAAAACTATGGCTACACCTTC
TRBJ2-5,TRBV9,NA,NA,CASSVFSRITGLETQYF,TGTGCCAGCAGCGTCTTCTCGCGGATAACGGGGTTGGAGACCCAGTACTTC
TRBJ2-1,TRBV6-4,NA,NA,CASSTGTNNGEQFF,TGTGCCAGCTCGACCGGGACAAATAACGGTGAGCAGTTCTTC
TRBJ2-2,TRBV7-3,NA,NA,CASSLIPTATGELFF,TGTGCCAGCAGCCTAATCCCGACTGCCACCGGGGAGCTGTTTTTT
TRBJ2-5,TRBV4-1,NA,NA,CASSQAGFAGHQETQYF,TGCGCCAGCAGCCAAGCGGGTTTCGCAGGACACCAAGAGACCCAGTACTTC
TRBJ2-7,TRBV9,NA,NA,CASSVLADSYEQYF,TGTGCCAGCAGCGTATTAGCGGATTCCTACGAGCAGTACTTC
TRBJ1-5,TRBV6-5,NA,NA,CASAFTGSNQPQHF,TGTGCCAGCGCCTTTACAGGGAGCAATCAGCCCCAGCATTTT
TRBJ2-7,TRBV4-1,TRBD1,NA,CASSQGFLTGGPYEQYF,TGCGCCAGCAGCCAAGGATTCCTGACAGGGGGTCCCTACGAGCAGTACTTC
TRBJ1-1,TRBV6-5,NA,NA,CASKSQQNTEAFF,TGTGCCAGCAAATCGCAGCAGAACACTGAAGCTTTCTTT
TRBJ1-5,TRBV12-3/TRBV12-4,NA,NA,CASSYRVGQPQHF,TGTGCCAGCAGTTACAGGGTAGGTCAGCCCCAGCATTTT
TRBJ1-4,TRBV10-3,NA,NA,CAISDVGANEKLFF,TGTGCCATCAGTGATGTGGGGGCTAATGAAAAACTGTTTTTT
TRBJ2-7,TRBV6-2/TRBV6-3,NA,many,CASSYSSGSFSYEQYF,TGTGCCAGCAGTTACTCGTCAGGGAGCTTTAGCTACGAGCAGTACTTC
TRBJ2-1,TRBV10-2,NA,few,CASKKGGSDEQFF,TGCGCCAGCAAAAAGGGGGGGTCGGATGAGCAGTTCTTC